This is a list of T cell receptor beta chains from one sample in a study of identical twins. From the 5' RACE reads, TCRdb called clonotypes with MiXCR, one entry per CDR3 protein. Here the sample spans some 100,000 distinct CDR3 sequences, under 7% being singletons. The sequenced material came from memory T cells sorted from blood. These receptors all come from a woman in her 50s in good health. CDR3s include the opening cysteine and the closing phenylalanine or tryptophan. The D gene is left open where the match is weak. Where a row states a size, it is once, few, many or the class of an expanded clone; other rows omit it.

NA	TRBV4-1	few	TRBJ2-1	CASSQDPGRAKGEQFF	TGCGCCAGCAGCCAAGATCCGGGCAGGGCGAAGGGTGAGCAGTTCTTC
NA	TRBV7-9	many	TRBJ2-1	CASSLGLLSNEQFF	TGTGCCAGCAGCTTAGGGCTACTTTCCAATGAGCAGTTCTTC
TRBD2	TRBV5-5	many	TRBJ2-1	CASSFTSADYNEQFF	TGTGCCAGCAGCTTCACTAGCGCAGACTACAATGAGCAGTTCTTC
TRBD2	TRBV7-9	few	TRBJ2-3	CASSRAGGDTQYF	TGTGCCAGCAGCCGAGCGGGAGGAGATACGCAGTATTTT
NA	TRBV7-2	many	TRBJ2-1	CASSLAQGPHEQFF	TGTGCCAGCAGCTTAGCACAGGGCCCCCATGAGCAGTTCTTC
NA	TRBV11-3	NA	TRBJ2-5	CASSGDRLGAETQYF	TGTGCCAGCAGCGGTGACCGACTAGGTGCCGAGACCCAGTACTTC
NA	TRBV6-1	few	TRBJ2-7	CASSEAGARSYEQYF	TGTGCCAGCAGTGAAGCGGGGGCCCGATCCTACGAGCAGTACTTC
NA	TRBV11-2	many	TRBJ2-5	CASSPGARETQYF	TGTGCCAGCAGCCCCGGGGCCAGGGAGACCCAGTACTTC
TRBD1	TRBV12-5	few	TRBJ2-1	CASGSNPGQVVF	TGTGCTAGTGGTTCTAATCCGGGACAGGTGGTCTTC
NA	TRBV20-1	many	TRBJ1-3	CSARDLDVASGNTIYF	TGCAGTGCTAGAGATCTGGACGTCGCCTCTGGAAACACCATATATTTT
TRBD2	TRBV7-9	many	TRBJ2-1	CASSPLAGVFNEQFF	TGTGCCAGCAGCCCCCTAGCGGGAGTCTTCAATGAGCAGTTCTTC
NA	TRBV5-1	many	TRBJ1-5	CASSLDGANQPQHF	TGCGCCAGCAGCTTGGACGGAGCTAATCAGCCCCAGCATTTT
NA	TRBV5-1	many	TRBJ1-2	CASSLGQRANYGYTF	TGCGCCAGCAGCCTTGGACAGAGAGCTAACTATGGCTACACCTTC
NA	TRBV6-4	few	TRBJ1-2	CASSDTTGIFYGYTF	TGTGCCAGCAGTGATACAACAGGAATCTTTTATGGCTACACCTTC
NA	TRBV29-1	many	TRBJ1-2	CSVASTTRDGYTF	TGCAGCGTTGCTTCGACAACGAGGGATGGCTACACCTTC
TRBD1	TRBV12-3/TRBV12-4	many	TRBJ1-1	CASSLFGTDEAFF	TGTGCCAGCAGTTTATTTGGGACAGATGAAGCTTTCTTT
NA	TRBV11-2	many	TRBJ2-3	CASTGSGPDTQYF	TGTGCCAGCACAGGGAGTGGGCCAGATACGCAGTATTTT
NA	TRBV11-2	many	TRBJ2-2	CASSLGTGVTGELFF	TGTGCCAGCAGCTTAGGAACCGGGGTCACCGGGGAGCTGTTTTTT
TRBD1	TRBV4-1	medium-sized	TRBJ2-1	CASSLRTGALSNEQFF	TGCGCCAGCAGCCTGCGGACAGGAGCTCTTAGCAATGAGCAGTTCTTC
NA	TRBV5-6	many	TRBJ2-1	CASSPRNPRNEQFF	TGTGCCAGCAGCCCCCGAAATCCGAGAAATGAGCAGTTCTTC
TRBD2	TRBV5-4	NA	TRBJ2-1	CASSAGGGRIYEQFF	TGTGCCAGCAGCGCGGGTGGCGGGAGAATTTATGAGCAGTTCTTC
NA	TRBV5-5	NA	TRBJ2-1	CASSLGPLSNEQFF	TGTGCCAGCAGCTTGGGACCCCTGAGTAATGAGCAGTTCTTC
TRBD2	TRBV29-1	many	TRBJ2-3	CRISEGTSGTTDTQYF	TGCAGGATTAGCGAAGGGACTAGCGGGACCACAGATACGCAGTATTTT
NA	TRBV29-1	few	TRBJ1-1	CSVLTPGLMNTEAFF	TGCAGCGTGCTCACCCCGGGGCTCATGAACACTGAAGCTTTCTTT
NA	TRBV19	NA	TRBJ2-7	CASSTSSHNYEQYF	TGTGCCAGTAGTACAAGCTCTCACAACTACGAGCAGTACTTC
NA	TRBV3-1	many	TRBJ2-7	CASSRGRTYEQYF	TGTGCCAGCAGCCGGGGTAGGACCTACGAGCAGTACTTC